This T cell receptor (beta chain) derives from a study of blood T cell repertoires in COVID-19 (dated by TCRdb to the early 2020s). Some background on the complete study: Samples from collaborators originated in the United States, Italy and Spain and spanned both the acute and convalescent phases of COVID-19. A de-identified subject ID, COVID-19 status, age in years and sex were almost always included in the sample metadata. Samples were obtained from the ongoing ImmuneRACE study (first 160 participants) and from some 1,200 subjects provided by 6 global collaborators. The prospective study material was composed of cDNA or gDNA derived from T cells, B-cell-depleted T cells, or PBMCs. Deeply sampled blood TCRbeta repertoires from subjects exposed to, actively infected with, or recovered from COVID-19 were included in the dataset. Where available, HLA class I and class II types were obtained from metadata supplied by the sample provider rather than from assay-based typing. The repertoires were made available in a free public database intended to serve as a resource for research on the immune response to SARS-CoV-2. The paper as a whole reports these results and caveats: The amount of clinical and demographic metadata varied by source and participant and was provided uncurated.

The immunoSEQ Assay, a bias-controlled multiplex PCR, was used to amplify TCRbeta CDR3 regions from genomic DNA. On the authors' methods: Within the assay, amplification of reference gene primers was used to estimate how many nucleated cells each sample contained. To quantify the absolute abundance of each unique TCRbeta CDR3 rearrangement, sequence reads were collapsed and filtered. For each sample, productive Simpson clonality was calculated by taking the square root of Simpson's diversity index across productive rearrangements. The clones in this table, taken by TCRdb from immuneACCESS, are in-frame only. Not every clone is retained; where verified, under half of the shortfall comes from an unresolved V gene, and the cause of the rest is unknown. From that table come the V and J calls and clone size; the DNA was used to work out D and trimming. The sample table contains fewer than 75,000 clones; only one count was recorded for around nine tenths of them. Clones ranked in the top ten supply roughly 1.4% of the sample.

The collaborating institutions used their own protocols to collect whole blood in K2EDTA tubes. For TCRbeta analysis, collaborator samples were shipped as frozen whole blood, as isolated PBMCs, or as DNA extracted from either sample type. Via the germline V gene, CDR1 is SGHTA and CDR2 FQGNSA. Trimmed from V: 1 base; trimmed from J: 6 bases; junction bases lacking a gene match: 6. Its CDR3 holds 15 amino acids, cysteine through phenylalanine. Kept here is only the CDR3 DNA, which spans 45 bases and is read in frame from base 1. Details on this clone: Its antigen target is currently unknown. Qualities for individual bases were not recorded, and no much larger clone is one base off.

Recombination joined TRBV7-2 with TRBJ1-5, and 7 bases in between align with TRBD1. The clonotype originates from a man aged 60-69 years with acute or convalescent COVID-19. Specimen: peripheral blood. The DNA reads TGTGCCAGCAGCTTAGATTCAGGGGGAGGTCAGCCCCAGCATTTT. Its amino acids are CASSLDSGGGQPQHF.